The source of this T cell receptor beta chain is a study of blood T cell repertoires in COVID-19 (dated by TCRdb to 2019 to 2021). For the study in its entirety: Samples covering the acute and convalescent phases of COVID-19 were provided by collaborators in the United States, Italy and Spain. The prospective study material was composed of cDNA or gDNA derived from T cells, B-cell-depleted T cells, or PBMCs. Subjects who had been exposed to COVID-19, were actively infected with it, or had recovered from it provided the deeply sampled blood TCRbeta repertoires that made up the dataset. The repertoires were released in a freely available public database meant as a resource for research on the immune response to SARS-CoV-2. The samples were drawn from the first 160 participants of the ongoing ImmuneRACE study and from 950 to 1,500 subjects provided by 6 global collaborators. The sample metadata nearly always contained a de-identified subject ID, COVID-19 status, age in years and sex. Where HLA class I and class II types were available, the types were taken from metadata supplied by the sample provider, not from assay-based typing.

TCRbeta CDR3 regions were amplified from genomic DNA by means of the immunoSEQ Assay, a bias-controlled multiplex PCR. Turning to the authors' computational methods: Nucleated cell counts per sample were estimated from amplification of reference gene primers within the assay. To quantify the absolute abundance of each unique TCRbeta CDR3 rearrangement, sequence reads were collapsed and filtered. For each sample, productive Simpson clonality was calculated as the square root of Simpson's diversity index across productive rearrangements. Not all clones reach the TCRdb copy of this immuneACCESS table, which keeps in-frame sequences only. Checked studies attribute under half of the gap to unresolved V genes and leave the rest unexplained. That table supplies the V and J calls and clone size; D and trimming were determined from the DNA. The sample table records 260,000 or so clones; 65% to 85% of these occur just once. Approximately 6% of the sample is taken by the ten largest.

About this clone itself: This receptor's antigen is unknown. No qualities accompany the bases; no much larger clone lies one base away.

Overall study outcomes, separate from this receptor: The quantity of clinical and demographic metadata differed by source and by participant and was supplied without curation.

Collaborating institutions collected whole blood in K2EDTA tubes following their own protocols. For TCRbeta analysis, collaborator samples were shipped as frozen whole blood, as isolated PBMCs, or as DNA extracted from either sample type. This TCR derives from an elderly man with acute or convalescent COVID-19. The sample was peripheral blood.

The CDR3 sequence is CASSAPGQSSGNTIYF. The DNA sequence is TGTGCCAGCAGTGCCCCGGGACAGAGCTCTGGAAACACCATATATTTT. The chain is assembled from TRBV25-1 and TRBJ1-3, with 7 bases matching TRBD1. Spanning cysteine to phenylalanine, the CDR3 consists of 16 amino acids. The DNA shown is the 48-base CDR3, in frame from base 1. V ends up 4 bases short and J 0 bases short, with an unmatched junction base count of 6. From a lookup of the germline V gene, CDR1 and CDR2 are MGHDK and SYGVNS.